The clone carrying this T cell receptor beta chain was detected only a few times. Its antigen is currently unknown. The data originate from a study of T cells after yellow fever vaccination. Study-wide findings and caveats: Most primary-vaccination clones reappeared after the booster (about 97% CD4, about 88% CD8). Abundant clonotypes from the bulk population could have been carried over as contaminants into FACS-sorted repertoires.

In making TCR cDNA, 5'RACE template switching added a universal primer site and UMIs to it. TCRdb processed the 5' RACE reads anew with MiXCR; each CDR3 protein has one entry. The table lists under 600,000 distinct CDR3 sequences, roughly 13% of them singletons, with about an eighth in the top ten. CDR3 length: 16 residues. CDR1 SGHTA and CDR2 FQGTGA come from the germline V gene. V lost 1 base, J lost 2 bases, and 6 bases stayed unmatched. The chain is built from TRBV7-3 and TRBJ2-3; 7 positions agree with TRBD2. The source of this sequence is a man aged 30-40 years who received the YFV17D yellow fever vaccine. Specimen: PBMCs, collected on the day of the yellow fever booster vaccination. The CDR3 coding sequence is TGTGCCAGCAGCTTAAGTACGGGAGGTACCACAGATACGCAGTATTTT. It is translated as CASSLSTGGTTDTQYF.